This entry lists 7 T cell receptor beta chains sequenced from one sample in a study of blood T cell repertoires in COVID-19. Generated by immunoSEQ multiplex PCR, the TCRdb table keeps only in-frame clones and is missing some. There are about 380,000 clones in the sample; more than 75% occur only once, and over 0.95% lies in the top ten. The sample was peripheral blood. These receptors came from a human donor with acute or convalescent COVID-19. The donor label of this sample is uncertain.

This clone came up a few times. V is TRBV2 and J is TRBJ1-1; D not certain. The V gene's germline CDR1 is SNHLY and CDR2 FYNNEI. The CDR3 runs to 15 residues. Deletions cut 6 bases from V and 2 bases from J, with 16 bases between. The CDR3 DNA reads TGTGCCAGCAGGCCCTCCGGGAGACTTAACACTGAAGCTTTCTTT. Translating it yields CASRPSGRLNTEAFF.

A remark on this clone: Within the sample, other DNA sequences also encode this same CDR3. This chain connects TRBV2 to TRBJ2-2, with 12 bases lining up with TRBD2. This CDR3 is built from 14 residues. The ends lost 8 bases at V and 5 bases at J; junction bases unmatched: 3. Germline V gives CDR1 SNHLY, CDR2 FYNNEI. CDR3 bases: TGTGCCAGCTCTAGCGGGAGGGCGACCGGGGAGCTGTTTTTT. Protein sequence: CASSSGRATGELFF.

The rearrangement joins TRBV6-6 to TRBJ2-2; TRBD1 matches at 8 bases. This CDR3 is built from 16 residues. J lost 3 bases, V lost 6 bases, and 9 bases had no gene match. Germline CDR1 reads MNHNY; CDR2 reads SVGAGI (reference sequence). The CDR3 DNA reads TGTGCCAGCAGGCACCCCGGGACAGGAGACACCGGGGAGCTGTTTTTT. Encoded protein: CASRHPGTGDTGELFF.

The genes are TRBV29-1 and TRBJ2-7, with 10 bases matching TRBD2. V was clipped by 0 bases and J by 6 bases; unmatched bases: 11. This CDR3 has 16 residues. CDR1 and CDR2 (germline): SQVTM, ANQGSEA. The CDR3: CSVEEDAGLATGEQYF. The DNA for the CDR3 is TGCAGCGTTGAAGAGGATGCGGGACTAGCGACTGGCGAGCAGTACTTC.

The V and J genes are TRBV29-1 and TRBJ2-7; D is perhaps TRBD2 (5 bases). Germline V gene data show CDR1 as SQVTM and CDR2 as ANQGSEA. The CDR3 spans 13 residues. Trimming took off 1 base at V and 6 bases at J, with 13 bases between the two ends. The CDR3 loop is CSVEGGRRGEQYF. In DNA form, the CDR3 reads TGCAGCGTTGAAGGAGGGCGTCGTGGCGAGCAGTACTTC.

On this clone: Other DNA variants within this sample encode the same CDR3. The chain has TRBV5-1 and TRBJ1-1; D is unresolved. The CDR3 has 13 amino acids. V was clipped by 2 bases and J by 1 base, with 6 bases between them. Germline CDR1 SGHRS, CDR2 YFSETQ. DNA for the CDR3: TGCGCCAGCAGCTTTGAGGGGAACACTGAAGCTTTCTTT. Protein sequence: CASSFEGNTEAFF.

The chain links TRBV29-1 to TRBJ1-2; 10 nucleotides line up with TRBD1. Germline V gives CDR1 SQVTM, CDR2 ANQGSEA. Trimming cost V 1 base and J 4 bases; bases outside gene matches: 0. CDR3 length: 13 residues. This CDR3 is CSVEGTGGYGYTF. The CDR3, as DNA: TGCAGCGTTGAAGGGACAGGGGGCTATGGCTACACCTTC.